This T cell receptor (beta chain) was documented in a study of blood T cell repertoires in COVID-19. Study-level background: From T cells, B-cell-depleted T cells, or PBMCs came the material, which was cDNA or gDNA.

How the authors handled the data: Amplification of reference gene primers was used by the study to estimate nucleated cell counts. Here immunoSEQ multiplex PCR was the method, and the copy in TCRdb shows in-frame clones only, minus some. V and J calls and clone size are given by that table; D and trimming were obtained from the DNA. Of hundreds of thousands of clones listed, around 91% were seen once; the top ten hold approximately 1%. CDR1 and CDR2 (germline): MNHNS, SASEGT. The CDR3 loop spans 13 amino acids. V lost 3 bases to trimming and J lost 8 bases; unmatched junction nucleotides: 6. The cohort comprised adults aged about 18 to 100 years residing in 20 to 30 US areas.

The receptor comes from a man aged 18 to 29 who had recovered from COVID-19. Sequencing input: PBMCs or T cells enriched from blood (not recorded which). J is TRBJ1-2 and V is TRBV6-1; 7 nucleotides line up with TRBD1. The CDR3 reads CASSELTGEGYTF. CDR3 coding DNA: TGTGCCAGCAGTGAGCTAACAGGGGAGGGCTACACCTTC.